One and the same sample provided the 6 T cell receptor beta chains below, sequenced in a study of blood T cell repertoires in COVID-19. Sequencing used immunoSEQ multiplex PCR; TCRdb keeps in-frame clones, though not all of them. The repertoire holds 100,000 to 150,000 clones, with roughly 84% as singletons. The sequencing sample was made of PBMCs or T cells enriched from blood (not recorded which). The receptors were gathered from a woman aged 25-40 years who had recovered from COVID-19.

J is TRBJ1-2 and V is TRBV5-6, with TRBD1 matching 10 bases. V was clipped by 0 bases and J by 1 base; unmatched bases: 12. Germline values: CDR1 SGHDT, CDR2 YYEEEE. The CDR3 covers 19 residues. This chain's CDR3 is CASSLVVPTRDRGNYGYTF. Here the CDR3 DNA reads TGTGCCAGCAGCTTGGTGGTCCCCACTCGGGACAGGGGTAACTATGGCTACACCTTC.

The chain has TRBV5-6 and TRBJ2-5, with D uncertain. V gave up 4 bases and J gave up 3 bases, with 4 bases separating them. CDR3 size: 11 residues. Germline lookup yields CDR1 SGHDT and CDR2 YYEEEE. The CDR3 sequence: CASSVKETQYF. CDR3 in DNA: TGTGCCAGCAGCGTAAAAGAGACCCAGTACTTC.

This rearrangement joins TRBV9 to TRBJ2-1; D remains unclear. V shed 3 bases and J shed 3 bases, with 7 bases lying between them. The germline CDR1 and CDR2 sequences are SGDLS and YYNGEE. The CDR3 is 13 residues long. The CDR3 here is CASSDTLYNEQFF. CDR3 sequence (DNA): TGTGCCAGCAGCGACACCCTCTACAATGAGCAGTTCTTC. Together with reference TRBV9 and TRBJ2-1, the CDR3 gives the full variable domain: DSGVTQTPKHLITATGQRVTLRCSPRSGDLSVYWYQQSLDQGLQFLIQYYNGEERAKGNILERFSAQQFPDLHSELNLSSLELGDSALYFCASSDTLYNEQFFGPGTRLTVL.

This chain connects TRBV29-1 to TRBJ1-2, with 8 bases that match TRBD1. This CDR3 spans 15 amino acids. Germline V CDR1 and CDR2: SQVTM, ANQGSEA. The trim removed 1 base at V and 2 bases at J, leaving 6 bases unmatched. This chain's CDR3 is CSVEARDRRNYGYTF. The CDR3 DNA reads TGCAGCGTTGAAGCTAGGGACAGGAGAAACTATGGCTACACCTTC.

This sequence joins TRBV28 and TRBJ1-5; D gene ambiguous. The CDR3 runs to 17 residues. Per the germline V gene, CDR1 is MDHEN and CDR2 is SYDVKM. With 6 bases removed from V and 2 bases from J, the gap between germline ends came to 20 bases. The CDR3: CASSRKRVSRGNQPQHF. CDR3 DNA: TGTGCCAGCAGCAGAAAGAGGGTCTCGCGCGGCAATCAGCCCCAGCATTTT.

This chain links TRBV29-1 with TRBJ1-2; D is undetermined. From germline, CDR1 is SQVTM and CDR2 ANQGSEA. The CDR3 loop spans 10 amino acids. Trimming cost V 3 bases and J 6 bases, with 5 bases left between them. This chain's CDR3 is CSVEGDGYTF. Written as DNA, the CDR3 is TGCAGCGTTGAGGGAGATGGCTACACCTTC.